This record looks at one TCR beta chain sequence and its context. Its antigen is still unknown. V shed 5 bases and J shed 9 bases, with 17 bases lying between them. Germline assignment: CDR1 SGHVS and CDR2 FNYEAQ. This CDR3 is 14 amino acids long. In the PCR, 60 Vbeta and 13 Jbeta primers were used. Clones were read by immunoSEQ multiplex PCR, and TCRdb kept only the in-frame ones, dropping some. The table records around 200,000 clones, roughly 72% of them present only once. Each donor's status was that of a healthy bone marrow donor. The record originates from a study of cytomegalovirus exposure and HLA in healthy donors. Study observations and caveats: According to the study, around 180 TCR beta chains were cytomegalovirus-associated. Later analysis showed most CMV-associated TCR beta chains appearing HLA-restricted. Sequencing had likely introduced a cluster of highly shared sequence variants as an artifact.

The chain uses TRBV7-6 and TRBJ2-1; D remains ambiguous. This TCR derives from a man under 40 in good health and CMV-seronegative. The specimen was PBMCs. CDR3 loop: CASSRRPSRSEQFF. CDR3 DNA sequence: TGTGCCAGCAGCCGAAGACCCAGCCGGAGTGAGCAGTTCTTC.